This T cell receptor beta chain was recorded in a study of tumor-infiltrating lymphocytes in localized non-small cell lung cancer. V lost 4 bases and J 0 bases, leaving 13 bases between the germline ends. The CDR3 has 16 residues. Per the germline V gene, CDR1 is SEHNR and CDR2 is FQNEAQ (reference sequence). Libraries were prepared by immunoSEQ multiplex PCR; TCRdb keeps only in-frame clonotypes and omits some of them. Here the sample spans around 25,000 clones, roughly 66% being singletons. There are a few counts of this clone. The chain couples TRBV7-9 to TRBJ2-1; TRBD1 might be the D (6 bases). Specimen: lung tumor tissue. The TCR comes from a human donor with non-small cell lung cancer. The CDR3 nucleotides are TGTGCCAGCAGCTCCGGACAGCCGGGCTCCTACAATGAGCAGTTCTTC. Translation: CASSSGQPGSYNEQFF. The entire variable domain, with the rest obtained from reference TRBV7-9 and TRBJ2-1, is as follows: DTGVSQNPRHKITKRGQNVTFRCDPISEHNRLYWYRQTLGQGPEFLTYFQNEAQLEKSRLLSDRFSAERPKGSFSTLEIQRTEQGDSAMYLCASSSGQPGSYNEQFFGPGTRLTVL.